The following is a T cell receptor (beta chain) sequence with its context. Its antigen is not yet known. Base qualities are not at hand, and no much larger clone is one base apart. This entry belongs to a study of beta chain features in type 1 diabetes (dated by TCRdb to the late 2010s). About the study as a whole: Mean age, gender distribution, total cell number and subset yield did not differ between patients and healthy donors. A total of 100 million to 110 million sorted cells were examined across all samples, and a strong correlation was observed between cell number per subset and RNA yield. In the study, recently diagnosed type 1 diabetes patients and matched healthy donors were compared on the TCRB repertoires of their sorted circulating CD4+ T cell subsets. Regulatory and stem cell-like memory subsets were obtained from only 8 patients and roughly eight healthy donors, while naive and central memory subsets were obtained from all 28 donors.

The entire amount of isolated RNA was reverse transcribed using the High Capacity cDNA Reverse Transcription Kit, so the sequenced TCRB transcripts were expressed ones. Deep immunoSEQ sequencing was applied to naive, central memory and regulatory T cell samples, giving an average of about 3.57 million total reads per sample. Sorted cells were lysed in RLT buffer, and RNA was extracted using DNase-treated RNeasy Micro or Mini kits according to cell number. To prevent cross-contamination, every cell subset was processed on its own, while patient and healthy donor samples were processed together. Using the immunoSEQ multiplex PCR, TCRB sequences were amplified from cDNA into 87-bp fragments spanning the CDR3 region. Sequencing of the amplicons was done on the Illumina HiSeq platform. Per the authors' processing: PCR bias was computationally corrected using synthetic template baselines, reads within Hamming distance 2 were collapsed, and singletons that could not be merged were discarded. Reads were aligned against IMGT to assign V, D and J genes, CDR3 length and insertions or deletions at six rearrangement sites. Within each subset, clonotype counts were normalized to the number of sorted cells before true diversity and Gini coefficients were calculated with the tcR R package. Repertoire sharing was quantified using the overlap coefficient calculated on TCRB nucleotide sequences. As a proxy for the pre-selection repertoire, out-of-frame TCRB sequences from naive cells were analyzed. TCRdb mirrors the immuneACCESS table, restricted to in-frame sequences. Some clones are absent from its copies; in checked studies, under half trace to an unresolved V gene, and the reason for the others is unknown. V and J calls and clone size are copied from that table; D and trimming were computed from the DNA. For this sample there are some 360,000 clones; around 20% appear just once. The top ten hold approximately 0.046% of the sample.

From each donor, a single peripheral blood sample of approximately 0.11 L on average was drawn into heparinised tubes. A BD FACSAria II was used to sort naive, central memory, regulatory and stem cell-like memory CD4+ T cells with a panel that included CD45RO, CCR7, CD25, CD127, CD95 and CD27. Purity was above 98% for every sorted population. PBMCs were isolated immediately by Lymphoprep density gradient centrifugation and stained directly without culture. So that batch effects would be minimized, each experiment stained and sorted samples in pairs, pairing one healthy donor with one patient. The paper as a whole reports these results and caveats: Type 1 diabetes patients showed a moderate but significant shortening of TCRB CDR3 length in all four CD4+ subsets. PCR may preferentially amplify shorter templates, but because patient and control samples were amplified and corrected together, any resulting skew would affect both groups equally. At VDJ recombination sites, type 1 diabetes patients had fewer insertions and more deleted nucleotides, which implies abnormalities in thymic rearrangement. Because the HLA sub-analyses included only small numbers of individuals, any influence of HLA type on TCRB rearrangement was left unresolved. The naive, central memory and regulatory TCRB repertoires appeared to resemble one another more closely among patients than among healthy donors. Because cDNA was sequenced instead of genomic DNA, activated cells with high expression could be over-represented, although the groups did not differ in activation or CD3 levels.

V lost 3 bases and J lost 3 bases; the stretch between them is 11 bases long. The germline V gene (reference sequence) provides CDR1 SEHNR and CDR2 FQNEAQ. Inclusive of the bounding cysteine and phenylalanine, the CDR3 is 15 residues long. Only the CDR3 part of the read is kept: 45 bases, read in frame from the first base. The V and J genes are TRBV7-9 and TRBJ2-2, with a tentative D gene TRBD2 over 6 matching bases. Sequenced: naive CD4+ T cells from blood. The cell subset or site label, as the study defines it: true naive CD4+ T cells. The receptor's source is a woman aged 18-29 years in good health. The nucleotide sequence reads TGTGCCAGCAGCTTCTCGAGGAGGGACACCGGGGAGCTGTTTTTT. Its product reads: CASSFSRRDTGELFF.